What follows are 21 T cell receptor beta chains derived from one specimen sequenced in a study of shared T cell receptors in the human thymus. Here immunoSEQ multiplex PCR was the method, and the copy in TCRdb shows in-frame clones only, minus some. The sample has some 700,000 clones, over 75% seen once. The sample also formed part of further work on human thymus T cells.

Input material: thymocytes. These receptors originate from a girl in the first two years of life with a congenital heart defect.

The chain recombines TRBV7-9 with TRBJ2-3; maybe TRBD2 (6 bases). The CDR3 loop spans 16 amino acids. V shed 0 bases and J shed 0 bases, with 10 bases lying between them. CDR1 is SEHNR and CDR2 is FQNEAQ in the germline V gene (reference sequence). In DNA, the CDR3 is TGTGCCAGCAGCTTAGCGGAGGGATCAAGCACAGATACGCAGTATTTT. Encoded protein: CASSLAEGSSTDTQYF.

CDR3: CASSVGPGQGERGDQPQHF. CDR3 sequence (DNA): TGTGCCAGTAGTGTCGGACCGGGACAGGGTGAGAGGGGGGATCAGCCCCAGCATTTT. The chain uses TRBV19 and TRBJ1-5; 9 bases match TRBD1. CDR1 LNHDA and CDR2 SQIVND come from the germline V gene (reference sequence). This CDR3 region has 19 residues. Trimming at V came to 5 bases and at J to 5 bases, leaving 19 bases not matched to a gene. Filled out from reference TRBV19 and TRBJ1-5, the complete variable domain reads DGGITQSPKYLFRKEGQNVTLSCEQNLNHDAMYWYRQDPGQGLRLIYYSQIVNDFQKGDIAEGYSVSREKKESFPLTVTSAQKNPTAFYLCASSVGPGQGERGDQPQHFGDGTRLSIL.

This CDR3 is CASSNIQQGRGGYTF. DNA for the CDR3: TGTGCCAGCAGCAACATTCAACAGGGAAGGGGTGGCTACACCTTC. The chain combines TRBV7-4 with TRBJ1-2, with a tentative D call TRBD1 (6 bases). This CDR3 has 15 residues. Germline CDR1 and CDR2: SGHVT and SQSDAQ. Deletions cut 5 bases from V and 7 bases from J, with 20 bases between.

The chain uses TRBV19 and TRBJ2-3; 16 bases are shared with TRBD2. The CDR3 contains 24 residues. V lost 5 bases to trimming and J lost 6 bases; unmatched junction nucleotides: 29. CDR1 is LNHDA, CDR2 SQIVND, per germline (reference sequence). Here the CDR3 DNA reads TGTGCCAGTAGTGTCGTGCCAGGACAGGAGGGGACTAGCGGGGGGGGGCCCTTCGGGGATACGCAGTATTTT. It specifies CASSVVPGQEGTSGGGPFGDTQYF.

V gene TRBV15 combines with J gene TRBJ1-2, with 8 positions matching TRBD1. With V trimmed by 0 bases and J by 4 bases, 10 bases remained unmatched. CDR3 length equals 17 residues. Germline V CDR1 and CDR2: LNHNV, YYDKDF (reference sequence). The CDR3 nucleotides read TGTGCCACCAGCAGAGATCATAACCGGGACAGGCCCTATGGCTACACCTTC. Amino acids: CATSRDHNRDRPYGYTF. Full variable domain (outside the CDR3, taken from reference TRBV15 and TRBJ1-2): DAMVIQNPRYQVTQFGKPVTLSCSQTLNHNVMYWYQQKSSQAPKLLFHYYDKDFNNEADTPDNFQSRRPNTSFCFLDIRSPGLGDTAMYLCATSRDHNRDRPYGYTFGSGTRLTVV.

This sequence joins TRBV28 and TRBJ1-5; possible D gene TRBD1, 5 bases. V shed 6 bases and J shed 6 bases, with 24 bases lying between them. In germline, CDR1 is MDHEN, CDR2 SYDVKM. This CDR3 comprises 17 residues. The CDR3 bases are TGTGCCAGCAGGAACACCGGGACTCACCTTGAGGCTCAGCCCCAGCATTTT. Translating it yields CASRNTGTHLEAQPQHF.

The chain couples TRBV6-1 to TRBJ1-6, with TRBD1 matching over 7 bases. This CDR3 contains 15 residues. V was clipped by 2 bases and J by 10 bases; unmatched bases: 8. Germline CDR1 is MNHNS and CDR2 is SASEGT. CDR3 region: CASSEFRDRASPLHF. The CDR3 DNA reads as TGTGCCAGCAGTGAATTTCGCGACAGGGCGTCACCCCTCCACTTT.

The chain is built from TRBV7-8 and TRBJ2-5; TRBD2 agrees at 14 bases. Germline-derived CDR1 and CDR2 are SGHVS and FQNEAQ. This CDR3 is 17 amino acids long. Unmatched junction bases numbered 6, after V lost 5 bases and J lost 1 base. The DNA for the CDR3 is TGTGCCAGCAGCCACAGACTAGCGGGGGGGTCCCAAGAGACCCAGTACTTC. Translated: CASSHRLAGGSQETQYF.

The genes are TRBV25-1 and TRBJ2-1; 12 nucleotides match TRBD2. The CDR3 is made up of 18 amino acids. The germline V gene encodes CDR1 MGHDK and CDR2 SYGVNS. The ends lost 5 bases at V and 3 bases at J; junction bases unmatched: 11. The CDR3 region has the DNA TGTGCCAGCAGTTGCTCTAGCGGGGGGGCGGGACGCTACAATGAGCAGTTCTTC. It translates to CASSCSSGGAGRYNEQFF.

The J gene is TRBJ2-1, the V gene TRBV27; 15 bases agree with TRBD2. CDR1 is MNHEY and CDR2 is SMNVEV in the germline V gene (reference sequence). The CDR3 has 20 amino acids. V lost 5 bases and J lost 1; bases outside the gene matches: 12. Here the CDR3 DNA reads TGTGCCAGCAGTCCGCGGCCCGGGACTAGCGGGGGGTATTCCTACAATGAGCAGTTCTTC. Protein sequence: CASSPRPGTSGGYSYNEQFF.

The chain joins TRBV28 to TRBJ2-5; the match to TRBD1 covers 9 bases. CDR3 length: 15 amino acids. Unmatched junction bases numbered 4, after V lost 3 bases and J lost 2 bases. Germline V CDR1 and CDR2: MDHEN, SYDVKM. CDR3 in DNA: TGTGCCAGCAGTTTGGACAGGGGATGGCAAGAGACCCAGTACTTC. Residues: CASSLDRGWQETQYF.

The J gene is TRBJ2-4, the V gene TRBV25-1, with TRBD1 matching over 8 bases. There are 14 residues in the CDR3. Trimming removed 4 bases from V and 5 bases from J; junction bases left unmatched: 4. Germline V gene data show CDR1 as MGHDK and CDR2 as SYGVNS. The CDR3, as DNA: TGTGCCAGCAGTGCCAGGGGGCCCCAAAACATTCAGTACTTC. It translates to CASSARGPQNIQYF.

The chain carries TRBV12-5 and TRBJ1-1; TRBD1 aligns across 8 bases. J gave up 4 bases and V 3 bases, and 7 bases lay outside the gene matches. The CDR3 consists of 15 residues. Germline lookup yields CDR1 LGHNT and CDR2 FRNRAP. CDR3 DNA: TGTGCTAGTGGTTTTAGTGACAGGGGCGGCACTGAAGCTTTCTTT. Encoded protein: CASGFSDRGGTEAFF.

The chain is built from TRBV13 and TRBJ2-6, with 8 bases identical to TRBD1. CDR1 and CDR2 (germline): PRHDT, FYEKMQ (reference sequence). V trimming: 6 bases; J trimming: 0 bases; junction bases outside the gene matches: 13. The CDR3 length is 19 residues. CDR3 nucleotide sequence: TGTGCCAGCAGTTGTAAGGGTGGGACAGGTCCCTCTGGGGCCAACGTCCTGACTTTC. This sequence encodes CASSCKGGTGPSGANVLTF.

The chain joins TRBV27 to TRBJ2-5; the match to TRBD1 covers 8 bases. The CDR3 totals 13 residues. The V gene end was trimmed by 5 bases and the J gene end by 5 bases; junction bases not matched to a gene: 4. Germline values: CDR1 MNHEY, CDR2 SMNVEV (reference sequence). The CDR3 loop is CASSNTGGETQYF. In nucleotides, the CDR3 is TGTGCCAGCAGTAATACAGGGGGGGAGACCCAGTACTTC.

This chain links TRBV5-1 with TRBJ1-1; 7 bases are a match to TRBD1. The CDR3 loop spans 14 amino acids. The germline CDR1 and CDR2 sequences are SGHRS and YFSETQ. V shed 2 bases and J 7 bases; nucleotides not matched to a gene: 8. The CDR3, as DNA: TGCGCCAGCAGCTTTCGGGGACAGCTTTTTGAAGCTTTCTTT. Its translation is CASSFRGQLFEAFF.

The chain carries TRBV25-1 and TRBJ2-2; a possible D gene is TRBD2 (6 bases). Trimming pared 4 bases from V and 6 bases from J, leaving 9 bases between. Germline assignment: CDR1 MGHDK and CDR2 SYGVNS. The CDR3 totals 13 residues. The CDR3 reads CASSGRDAGELFF. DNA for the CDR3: TGTGCCAGCAGTGGGCGGGACGCCGGGGAGCTGTTTTTT.

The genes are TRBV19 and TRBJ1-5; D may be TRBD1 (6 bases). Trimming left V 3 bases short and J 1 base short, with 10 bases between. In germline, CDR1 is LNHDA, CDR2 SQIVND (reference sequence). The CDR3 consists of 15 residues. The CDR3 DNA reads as TGTGCCAGTAGTATGGGAACAGGGAGCAATCAGCCCCAGCATTTT. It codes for CASSMGTGSNQPQHF.

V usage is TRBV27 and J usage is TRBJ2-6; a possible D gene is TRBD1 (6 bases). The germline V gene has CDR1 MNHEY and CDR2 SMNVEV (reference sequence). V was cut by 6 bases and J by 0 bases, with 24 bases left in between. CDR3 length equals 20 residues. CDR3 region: CASRGEVTRGCSSGANVLTF. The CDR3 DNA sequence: TGTGCCAGCAGGGGAGAAGTAACGAGGGGGTGTTCCTCTGGGGCCAACGTCCTGACTTTC.

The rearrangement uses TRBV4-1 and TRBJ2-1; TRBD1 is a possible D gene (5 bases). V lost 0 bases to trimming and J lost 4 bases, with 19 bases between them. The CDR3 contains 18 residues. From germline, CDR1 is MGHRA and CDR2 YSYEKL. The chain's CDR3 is CASSQDFSVAGPYNEQFF. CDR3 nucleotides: TGCGCCAGCAGCCAAGATTTCAGTGTGGCAGGGCCGTACAATGAGCAGTTCTTC.

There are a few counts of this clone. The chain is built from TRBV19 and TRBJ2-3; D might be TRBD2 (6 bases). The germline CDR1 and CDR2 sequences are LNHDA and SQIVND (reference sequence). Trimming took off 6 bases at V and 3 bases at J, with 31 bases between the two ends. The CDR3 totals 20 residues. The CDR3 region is CASSPPILGRPGLHTDTQYF. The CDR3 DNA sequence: TGTGCCAGTAGCCCTCCTATCCTCGGCCGTCCGGGACTTCATACAGATACGCAGTATTTT.